The entry that follows covers one T cell receptor beta chain sequence. This clonotype was seen a handful of times. Its recognized antigen is unknown. Within one base of it there is no much larger clone, and no base qualities were kept. This sample is drawn from a study of T cells in Graves' hyperthyroidism and ophthalmopathy (dated by TCRdb to about 2019). About the investigation overall: To identify TCR V-J signatures that set the groups apart, the researchers used a discovery cohort of about a hundred patients, made up of around 42 with Graves' ophthalmopathy and about 55 with stable Graves' hyperthyroidism. Prospective prediction of ophthalmopathy was tested in an independent validation cohort of 18 to 20 hyperthyroidism patients and 17 patients who later progressed to ophthalmopathy. The roughly 100 discovery patients were divided at random into training and test sets in a 7:3 ratio. Thyroid tissue and blood T-cell repertoires from six Graves' hyperthyroidism patients were also compared in the study. Following sampling, methimazole starting at 30 mg daily was given to hyperthyroidism patients, and high-dose intravenous methylprednisolone was given to ophthalmopathy patients. The paper describes TCR Vbeta CDR3 sequencing of 140 or so peripheral blood samples, made up of roughly 40 ophthalmopathy patients, 70 to 75 hyperthyroidism patients and 17 progressor patients. General conclusions and limits of the study: No statistical method was used to fix the sample size in advance, and group allocation was not hidden from the investigators. In cross-validation, a model built on a 13 V-J signature told ophthalmopathy apart from stable hyperthyroidism with under 90% sensitivity and about 81% specificity, and in testing the same model reached 80%/75%. In validation, the model predicted progression to ophthalmopathy a median of about 6.8 months before onset, with 70% to 71% sensitivity and almost 75% specificity. Blood samples also contained most of the expanded thyroid clonotypes (frequency above 0.001), which suggests that blood repertoires may reflect thyroid immune responses.

A patient counted as having stable Graves' hyperthyroidism if no progression to ophthalmopathy occurred over 18 months of follow-up. Hyperthyroidism patients were aged 18 to 65 years and newly diagnosed, with disease duration of less than 2 months. The study excluded patients with uncontrolled infections, other autoimmune diseases, pregnancy or lactation. Clinical symptoms, serum thyroxine and TRAb, thyroid ultrasound, and orbital computed tomography formed the basis for the diagnoses. Trizol reagent was used to extract total RNA, and RNA quality was then checked on an Agilent 2100 Bioanalyzer. TCR beta CDR3 regions were amplified from RNA transcripts. A first-round RT-PCR of the TCR CDR3 used the HTBI primer set with the Qiagen OneStep RT-PCR kit. Libraries were constructed in a second round of multiplex PCR, after which size selection and purification were carried out. Sequencing of the libraries was done on an Illumina HiSeq2000 using paired-end 100 bp reads. Per the original workflow: SOAPnuke was used to process the raw data, throwing out any read that contained adapters or uncalled bases, had a mean Phred below 15, or lacked an exact constant-primer or identifier match. High-quality paired reads were merged using COPE v1.2.5, and each unique nucleotide sequence was defined as a clonotype. Clonotypes were aligned to IMGT TRBV, TRBD and TRBJ reference segments using MiTCR v1.1. The analysis was restricted to V-J combinations with a frequency above 0.0001, which together covered 99% to 99.2% of the repertoires. The TCS score was defined as the ratio of F50 (clonal expansion) to E x V (chaos), calculated using BLOSUM62-based TCRdist between CDR3 peptides within each V-J. Welch's t-statistics and random forest reduced 500 to 650 V-J features to some 14, which were used in a naive Bayes classifier (R e1071). The similarity between thyroid and blood repertoires was quantified using the Morisita-Horn index. TCRdb reran the public reads through fastp at Q25 and MiXCR, keeping productive beta chains. Under each unique CDR3 protein, matching rows form one entry showing the most common genes and DNA. These V and J calls originate from TCRdb's pipeline instead of the authors' own analysis. For this sample there are about 98,000 distinct CDR3 sequences; approximately 40% appear just once. Around 9.6% of the sample is held by the ten biggest clonotypes.

Cut back by 6 bases and 0 bases, the V and J ends lie 8 bases apart. Spanning cysteine to phenylalanine, the CDR3 consists of 14 amino acids. Here the CDR3 DNA is all that survives: 42 bases in frame from base 1. For CDR1 and CDR2, the germline V gene lists KGHDR and SFDVKD. The sequenced sample was peripheral blood or thyroid tissue (not recorded which). The chain was built from TRBV24-1 and TRBJ2-1; TRBD2 is a possible D gene, resting on 5 matching bases. The TCR was taken from a young woman with Graves' hyperthyroidism. Here is the DNA: TGTGCCACCAGTATGAGGGACTCCTACAATGAGCAGTTCTTC. This translates into CATSMRDSYNEQFF.